The 25 T cell receptor beta chains reported below all come from one sample, sequenced in a study of control samples from healthy donors and cancer patients. Assay used: immunoSEQ multiplex PCR; TCRdb lists only in-frame clones, some missing. The sample holds approximately 150,000 clones; roughly 94% are singletons and the top ten take 1.3% to 1.5%. The specimen sequenced was blood. The receptors were gathered from a woman under 30 in good health.

The chain combines TRBV7-2 with TRBJ2-1; D not certain. The ends were cut back, 1 base at V and 0 bases at J, with 10 bases in the middle. The CDR3 length is 16 residues. The germline V gene has CDR1 SGHTA and CDR2 FQGNSA. As DNA, the CDR3 is TGTGCCAGCAGCTTAGATGGCGTTAGCTCCTACAATGAGCAGTTCTTC. As protein: CASSLDGVSSYNEQFF.

The chain has TRBV10-2 and TRBJ2-1, with TRBD2 identical over 9 bases. The V and J ends lost 6 bases and 6 bases, in that order; junction bases with no gene match: 9. The CDR3 runs to 15 residues. Germline V gene lookup returns CDR1 WSHSY and CDR2 SAAADI. The chain's CDR3 is CASRISGSALNEQFF. The CDR3 DNA reads as TGCGCCAGCAGGATTAGCGGGAGTGCCCTCAATGAGCAGTTCTTC.

The chain has TRBV7-3 and TRBJ2-6; D may be TRBD1 (5 bases). The CDR3 covers 16 residues. V lost 3 bases, J lost 0 bases, and 9 bases lay in between. Germline values: CDR1 SGHTA, CDR2 FQGTGA. The chain's CDR3 is CASSLGPLSGANVLTF. CDR3 in DNA: TGTGCCAGCAGCTTGGGGCCGCTCTCTGGGGCCAACGTCCTGACTTTC.

V and J are TRBV6-6 and TRBJ1-4, with a possible D match to TRBD1 (5 bases). Germline V gives CDR1 MNHNY, CDR2 SVGAGI (reference sequence). Trimming stripped 5 bases from V and 0 bases from J, with 37 bases between. The CDR3 consists of 24 residues. The CDR3 region is CASSRPSGVARPGELRATNEKLFF. CDR3 nucleotides: TGTGCCAGCAGTCGCCCATCGGGGGTAGCCCGTCCGGGAGAGCTTCGGGCAACTAATGAAAAACTGTTTTTT.

The rearrangement links TRBV6-5 to TRBJ2-7; no clear D gene. V lost 0 bases to trimming and J lost 0 bases, with 9 bases between them. The CDR3 totals 15 residues. The germline CDR1 and CDR2 sequences are MNHEY and SVGAGI. The CDR3 region has the DNA TGTGCCAGCAGTTACTCAATAGGAAGCTCCTACGAGCAGTACTTC. Translation: CASSYSIGSSYEQYF.

The chain carries TRBV19 and TRBJ1-3; 9 bases match TRBD1. There are 19 residues in the CDR3. Germline CDR1 and CDR2: LNHDA and SQIVND (reference sequence). Unmatched junction bases numbered 11, after V lost 2 bases and J lost 0 bases. The CDR3 nucleotides are TGTGCCAGTAGTATAAGGACAGGGGCTCTCAACCCCTCTGGAAACACCATATATTTT. Protein sequence: CASSIRTGALNPSGNTIYF. Using reference TRBV19 and TRBJ1-3 for the parts outside the CDR3, the full variable domain is DGGITQSPKYLFRKEGQNVTLSCEQNLNHDAMYWYRQDPGQGLRLIYYSQIVNDFQKGDIAEGYSVSREKKESFPLTVTSAQKNPTAFYLCASSIRTGALNPSGNTIYFGEGSWLTVV.

V gene TRBV5-1 combines with J gene TRBJ1-1; 9 bases match TRBD1. J gave up 1 base and V 2 bases, and 3 bases lay outside the gene matches. This CDR3 has 15 amino acids. Looked up from germline, CDR1 is SGHRS and CDR2 is YFSETQ. The CDR3 loop reads CASSFLTGGNTEAFF. CDR3 nucleotides: TGCGCCAGCAGCTTTCTGACAGGGGGGAACACTGAAGCTTTCTTT.

This clone was counted a single time. The gene calls are TRBV9 and TRBJ2-7; D is possibly TRBD2 (6 bases). CDR3 size: 15 residues. V was clipped by 4 bases and J by 3 bases, with 17 bases between them. Per the germline V gene, CDR1 is SGDLS and CDR2 is YYNGEE. DNA for the CDR3: TGTGCCAGCAGCCCAGGGTGGGGACTCCACTACGAGCAGTACTTC. This sequence encodes CASSPGWGLHYEQYF.

The V call is TRBV6-2 or TRBV6-3, the J call TRBJ2-7, with 7 bases lining up with TRBD1. The CDR3 runs 15 residues. The V gene's germline CDR1 is MNHEY and CDR2 SVGEGT. V lost 2 bases to trimming and J lost 6 bases; unmatched junction nucleotides: 10. The CDR3 DNA follows: TGTGCCAGCAGTTACCCGACAGGGCCGCCAGCCGAGCAGTACTTC. Residues: CASSYPTGPPAEQYF.

CDR3 sequence (DNA): TGTGCCAGCAGTCACCCTATAACAGATACGCAGTATTTT. This gives the protein CASSHPITDTQYF. The V gene is TRBV6-5, the J gene TRBJ2-3; no reliable D call. V was shortened by 5 bases and J by 3 bases, with 9 bases between the two germline ends. The CDR3 totals 13 residues. CDR1 is MNHEY and CDR2 is SVGAGI in the germline V gene.

This clone has a single count. The CDR3 loop reads CASSSTGKTEAFF. The CDR3 coding sequence is TGTGCCAGCAGTTCGACAGGGAAAACTGAAGCTTTCTTT. The gene calls are TRBV12-3 or TRBV12-4 and TRBJ1-1, with 7 positions matching TRBD1. The CDR3 covers 13 residues. After removal of 4 bases from V and 5 bases from J, the junction contained 4 bases not matched to a gene.

The rearrangement joins TRBV4-1 to TRBJ1-1, with 10 bases aligning to TRBD1. Germline V lookup: CDR1 MGHRA, CDR2 YSYEKL. Trimming at V came to 7 bases and at J to 5 bases, leaving 7 bases not matched to a gene. This CDR3 is built from 14 residues. The CDR3 sequence: CASTGTGASTEAFF. The CDR3 bases are TGCGCCAGCACCGGGACAGGGGCGAGTACTGAAGCTTTCTTT.

This sequence joins TRBV7-2 and TRBJ2-5, with 7 positions matching TRBD1. The ends lost 6 bases at V and 5 bases at J; junction bases unmatched: 12. Germline V gives CDR1 SGHTA, CDR2 FQGNSA. This CDR3 comprises 15 residues. The CDR3 DNA is TGTGCCAGCAGTTTCGGGACAGCCTTTGGGGAGACCCAGTACTTC. It specifies CASSFGTAFGETQYF.

The V call is TRBV6-2 or TRBV6-3, the J call TRBJ1-4, with D uncertain. CDR1 and CDR2 (germline): MNHEY, SVGEGT. The CDR3 spans 15 residues. V was pared by 5 bases and J by 0 bases, with 10 bases between. CDR3 DNA sequence: TGTGCCAGCAGTGGGCCAAGAGCAACTAATGAAAAACTGTTTTTT. Amino acid sequence: CASSGPRATNEKLFF.

The chain employs TRBV3-1 (or the pseudogene TRBV3-2) and TRBJ1-5; perhaps TRBD1 as D (5 bases). Trimming left V 7 bases short and J 2 bases short, with 27 bases between. Per germline, CDR1 LGHDT and CDR2 YNNKEL (reference sequence). This CDR3 region has 19 residues. The CDR3 loop is CASTLVHLTAWKGNQPQHF. CDR3 coding DNA: TGTGCCAGCACCCTCGTACACTTGACAGCCTGGAAGGGCAATCAGCCCCAGCATTTT.

This chain connects TRBV28 to TRBJ1-5; 10 bases are shared with TRBD1. J was trimmed by 1 base and V by 5 bases; bases with no gene match: 17. The CDR3 totals 20 residues. From germline, CDR1 is MDHEN and CDR2 SYDVKM. The CDR3, as DNA: TGTGCCAGCAGTCCCCTAGGTAGTGACAGGGGGCGATTCAGCAATCAGCCCCAGCATTTT. Its translation: CASSPLGSDRGRFSNQPQHF.

The chain combines TRBV9 with TRBJ1-5; TRBD1 matches at 7 bases. This CDR3 is 19 amino acids long. CDR1 and CDR2 (germline): SGDLS, YYNGEE. V was clipped by 3 bases and J by 2 bases; unmatched bases: 17. The DNA for the CDR3 is TGTGCCAGCAGCGCGCGAATTGATTTAAGGGGGCCAGGCAATCAGCCCCAGCATTTT. This codes for CASSARIDLRGPGNQPQHF.

This clone was observed once. The chain employs TRBV11-2 and TRBJ2-5; a weak D match, TRBD1 (6 bases). The CDR3 totals 14 residues. V was clipped by 2 bases and J by 5 bases, with 12 bases between them. Germline loops: CDR1 SGHAT, CDR2 FQNNGV. The CDR3 here is CASSLTGTGETQYF. In DNA, the CDR3 is TGTGCCAGCAGCTTAACAGGGACGGGGGAGACCCAGTACTTC.

The chain couples TRBV28 to TRBJ1-1, with 7 bases aligning to TRBD1. V shed 5 bases, J shed 5 bases, and the junction held 11 bases outside the gene matches. Germline V CDR1 and CDR2: MDHEN, SYDVKM. CDR3 length: 15 residues. Written as DNA, the CDR3 is TGTGCCAGCAGTGCGCCCCGGGACAGAGGAACTGAAGCTTTCTTT. This encodes CASSAPRDRGTEAFF.

The V and J genes are TRBV11-3 and TRBJ2-1, with 8 bases identical to TRBD1. Germline-derived CDR1 and CDR2 are SGHNT and YENEEA. The V gene end was trimmed by 4 bases and the J gene end by 0 bases; junction bases not matched to a gene: 11. This CDR3 comprises 18 residues. The DNA of the CDR3 is TGTGCCAGCAGCTCCAGACGGACAGGGTATAGCTCCTACAATGAGCAGTTCTTC. This translates into CASSSRRTGYSSYNEQFF.

J is TRBJ2-3 and V is TRBV29-1; 7 bases agree with TRBD1. V was clipped by 5 bases and J by 5 bases; unmatched bases: 4. This CDR3 is 12 amino acids long. Germline lookup yields CDR1 SQVTM and CDR2 ANQGSEA. The CDR3 region is CSVSTGEDTQYF. DNA of the CDR3: TGCAGCGTTAGTACAGGGGAAGATACGCAGTATTTT.

The CDR3 DNA sequence: TGTGCCAGCAGTATTGACAGGGGCGAGCAGTTCTTC. This sequence encodes CASSIDRGEQFF. The chain uses TRBV2 and TRBJ2-1; 8 positions agree with TRBD1. The CDR3 contains 12 residues. Trimming cost V 5 bases and J 10 bases; bases outside gene matches: 4. CDR1 SNHLY and CDR2 FYNNEI come from the germline V gene.

V gene TRBV2 combines with J gene TRBJ2-7; 9 nucleotides align to TRBD1. The length of the CDR3 is 16 residues. CDR1 is SNHLY, CDR2 FYNNEI, per germline. Trimming cost V 6 bases and J 6 bases; bases outside gene matches: 15. The CDR3 bases are TGTGCCAGCAGGTTCCAAGCCGGGACAGGGCCTTTCGAGCAGTACTTC. Translating gives CASRFQAGTGPFEQYF.

The CDR3: CAISEQVTEAFF. CDR3 nucleotide sequence: TGTGCCATCAGTGAACAGGTCACTGAAGCTTTCTTT. The chain carries TRBV10-3 and TRBJ1-1, with D perhaps matching TRBD1 (5 bases). Trimming left V 3 bases short and J 4 bases short, with 6 bases between. The CDR3 totals 12 residues. Germline CDR1 is ENHRY and CDR2 is SYGVKD.

V is TRBV28 and J is TRBJ1-5, with D tentatively TRBD1 (5 bases). This CDR3 comprises 12 residues. V lost 10 bases, J lost 7 bases, and 14 bases lay in between. Germline V gene data show CDR1 as MDHEN and CDR2 as SYDVKM. In DNA, the CDR3 is TGTGCCATCACAGCAAGGGGACAGCCCCAGCATTTT. It encodes CAITARGQPQHF.